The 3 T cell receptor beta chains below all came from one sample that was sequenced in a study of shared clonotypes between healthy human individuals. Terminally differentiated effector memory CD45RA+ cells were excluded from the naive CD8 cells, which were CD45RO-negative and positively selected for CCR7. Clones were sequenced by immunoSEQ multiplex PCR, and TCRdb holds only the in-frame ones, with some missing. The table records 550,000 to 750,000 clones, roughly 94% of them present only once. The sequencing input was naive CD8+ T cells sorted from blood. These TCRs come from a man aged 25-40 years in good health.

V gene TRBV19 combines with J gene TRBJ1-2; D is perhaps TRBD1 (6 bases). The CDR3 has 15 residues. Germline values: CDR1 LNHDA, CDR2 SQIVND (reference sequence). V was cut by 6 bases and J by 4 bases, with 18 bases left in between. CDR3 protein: CASSERYRVSYGYTF. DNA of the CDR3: TGTGCCAGTAGCGAGCGGTACAGGGTATCCTATGGCTACACCTTC. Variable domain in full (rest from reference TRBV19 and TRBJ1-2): DGGITQSPKYLFRKEGQNVTLSCEQNLNHDAMYWYRQDPGQGLRLIYYSQIVNDFQKGDIAEGYSVSREKKESFPLTVTSAQKNPTAFYLCASSERYRVSYGYTFGSGTRLTVV.

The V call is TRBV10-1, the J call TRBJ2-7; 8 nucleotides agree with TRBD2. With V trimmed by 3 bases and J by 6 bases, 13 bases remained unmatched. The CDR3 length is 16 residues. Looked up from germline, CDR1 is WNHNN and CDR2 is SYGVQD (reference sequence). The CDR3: CASSEPAGLGGGEQYF. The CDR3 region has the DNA TGCGCCAGCAGTGAACCTGCGGGACTAGGGGGAGGCGAGCAGTACTTC.

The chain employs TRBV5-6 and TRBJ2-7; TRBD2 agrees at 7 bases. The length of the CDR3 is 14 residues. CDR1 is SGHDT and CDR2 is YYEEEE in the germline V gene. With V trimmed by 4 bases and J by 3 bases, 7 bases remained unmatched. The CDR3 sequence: CASSGRLAVYEQYF. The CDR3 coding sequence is TGTGCCAGCAGCGGCCGGCTAGCGGTCTACGAGCAGTACTTC.